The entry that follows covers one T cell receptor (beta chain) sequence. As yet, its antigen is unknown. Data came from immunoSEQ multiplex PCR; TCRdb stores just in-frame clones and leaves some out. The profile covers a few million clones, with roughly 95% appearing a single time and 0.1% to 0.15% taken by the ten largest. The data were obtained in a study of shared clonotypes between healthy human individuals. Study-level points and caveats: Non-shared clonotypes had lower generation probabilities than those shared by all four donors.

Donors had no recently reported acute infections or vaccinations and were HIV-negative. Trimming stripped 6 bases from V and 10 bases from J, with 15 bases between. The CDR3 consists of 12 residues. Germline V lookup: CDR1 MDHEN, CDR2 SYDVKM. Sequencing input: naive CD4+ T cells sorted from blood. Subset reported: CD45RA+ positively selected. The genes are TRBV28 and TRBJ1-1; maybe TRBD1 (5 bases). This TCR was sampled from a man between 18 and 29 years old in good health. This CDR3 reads CASRERPGGAFF. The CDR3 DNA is TGTGCCAGCAGGGAACGTCCTGGGGGAGCTTTCTTT.